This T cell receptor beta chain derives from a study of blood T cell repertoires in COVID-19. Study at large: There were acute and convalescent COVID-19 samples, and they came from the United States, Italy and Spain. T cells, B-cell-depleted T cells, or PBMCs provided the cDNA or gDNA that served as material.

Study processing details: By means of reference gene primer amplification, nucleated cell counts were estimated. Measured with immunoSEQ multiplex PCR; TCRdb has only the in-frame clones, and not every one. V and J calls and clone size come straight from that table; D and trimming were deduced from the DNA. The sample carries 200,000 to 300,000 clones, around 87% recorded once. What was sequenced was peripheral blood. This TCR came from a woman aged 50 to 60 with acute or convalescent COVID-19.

The CDR3: CASSLSGAGFNYGYTF. Here the CDR3 DNA reads TGTGCCAGCAGCCTCTCTGGGGCAGGGTTTAACTATGGCTACACCTTC. V usage is TRBV9 and J usage is TRBJ1-2; D perhaps matches TRBD1 (5 bases). The germline V and J ends were trimmed by 4 bases and 1 base, with 17 bases remaining between them. The CDR3 sequence is 16 residues long. Germline V lookup: CDR1 SGDLS, CDR2 YYNGEE.